One and the same sample provided the 6 T cell receptor beta chains below, sequenced in a study of blood T cell repertoires in COVID-19. The protocol was immunoSEQ multiplex PCR, while the TCRdb copy is restricted to in-frame clones and leaves out a portion. This table has about 74,000 clones, more than 75% appearing once. Material: peripheral blood. These receptors came from a human donor in a cohort sampled during active COVID-19.

J is TRBJ2-1 and V is TRBV4-2, with TRBD2 identical over 9 bases. With V trimmed by 0 bases and J by 3 bases, 3 bases remained unmatched. This CDR3 contains 16 residues. Germline V lookup: CDR1 LGHNA, CDR2 YNFKEQ. The CDR3 region has the DNA TGTGCCAGCAGCCAAGAACAGACTAGCGGCTACAATGAGCAGTTCTTC. The encoded protein is CASSQEQTSGYNEQFF.

The chain couples TRBV5-4 to TRBJ1-1; perhaps TRBD1 as D (6 bases). The V end was cut by 3 bases, the J end by 0 bases, with 12 bases between. CDR1 SGHNT and CDR2 YYREEE come from the germline V gene (reference sequence). The CDR3 runs to 15 residues. For the CDR3, the DNA is TGTGCCAGCAGCTCAGGGGAGGGCTTGAACACTGAAGCTTTCTTT. Translated: CASSSGEGLNTEAFF.

The CDR3, as DNA: TGTGCCAGCAGTTTCGGCAGGGCAAACATTCAGTACTTC. Translating gives CASSFGRANIQYF. V gene TRBV27 combines with J gene TRBJ2-4; D perhaps matches TRBD1 (5 bases). Trimming took 3 bases from V and 6 from J, leaving 9 bases between them. Germline V gene lookup returns CDR1 MNHEY and CDR2 SMNVEV (reference sequence). The CDR3 runs 13 residues.

The chain uses TRBV6-1 and TRBJ2-3, with 12 bases identical to TRBD2. Trimming cost V 4 bases and J 1 base; bases outside gene matches: 6. Germline assignment: CDR1 MNHNS and CDR2 SASEGT. This CDR3 contains 17 residues. This CDR3 reads CASSGTSGIRGTDTQYF. The CDR3 DNA sequence: TGTGCCAGCAGTGGGACTAGCGGGATACGGGGCACAGATACGCAGTATTTT.

The V gene is TRBV18, the J gene TRBJ2-5; maybe TRBD1 (5 bases). CDR1 is KGHSH, CDR2 LQKENI, per germline. Trimming shortened V by 3 bases and J by 5 bases, and 10 bases separated the two germline ends. CDR3 length equals 13 residues. The CDR3 nucleotides read TGTGCCAGCTCACCTTCAAACAGGGAGACCCAGTACTTC. It specifies CASSPSNRETQYF.

The CDR3 sequence is CASNPPPLAGGLGEQFF. CDR3 coding DNA: TGTGCCAGCAATCCACCCCCCCTGGCAGGGGGCTTAGGTGAGCAGTTCTTC. The chain combines TRBV27 with TRBJ2-1; TRBD1 matches 8 bases. CDR3 length: 17 amino acids. Germline loops: CDR1 MNHEY, CDR2 SMNVEV (reference sequence). V lost 7 bases to trimming and J lost 9 bases; unmatched junction nucleotides: 20.